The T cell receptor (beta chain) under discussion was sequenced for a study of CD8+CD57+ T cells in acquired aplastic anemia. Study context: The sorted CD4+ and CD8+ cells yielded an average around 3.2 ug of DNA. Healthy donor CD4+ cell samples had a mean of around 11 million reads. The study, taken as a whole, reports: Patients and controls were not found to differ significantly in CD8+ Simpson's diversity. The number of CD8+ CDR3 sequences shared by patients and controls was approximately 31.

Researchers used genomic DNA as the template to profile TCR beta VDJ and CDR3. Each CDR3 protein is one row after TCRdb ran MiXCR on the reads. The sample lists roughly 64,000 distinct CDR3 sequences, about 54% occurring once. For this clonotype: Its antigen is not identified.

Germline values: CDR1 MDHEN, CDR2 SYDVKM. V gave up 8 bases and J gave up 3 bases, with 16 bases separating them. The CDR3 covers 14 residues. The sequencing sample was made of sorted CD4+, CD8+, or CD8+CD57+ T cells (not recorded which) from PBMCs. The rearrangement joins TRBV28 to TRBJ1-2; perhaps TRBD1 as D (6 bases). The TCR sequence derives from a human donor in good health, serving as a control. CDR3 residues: CASVRLDRHYGYTF. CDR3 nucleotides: TGTGCCAGCGTCCGCTTAGACAGGCACTATGGCTACACCTTC.